The 19 T cell receptor beta chains given below trace back to one sample, sequenced in a study of a mutant IDH1 vaccine in newly diagnosed glioma. Method: immunoSEQ multiplex PCR; TCRdb's copy keeps in-frame clones and lacks some. Altogether some 22,000 clones are present, 79% being singletons, with the ten largest covering around 8%. These receptors' antigens are unknown. Specified time point: week 11, during vaccination. Each dose delivered 300 ug of mutant IDH1 20-mer peptide subcutaneously with imiquimod. The specimen was PBMCs, collected from a glioma patient whose treatment included an IDH1 peptide vaccine. The receptor set was obtained from a man aged 35-49 years with glioma.

The J gene is TRBJ2-7, the V gene TRBV11-2; 10 bases align to TRBD2. The CDR3 spans 18 residues. CDR1 SGHAT and CDR2 FQNNGV come from the germline V gene. V gave up 4 bases and J gave up 2 bases; unmatched junction bases: 14. CDR3 amino acids: CASSSRRLAGVPTYEQYF. The DNA of the CDR3 is TGTGCCAGCAGCTCCAGAAGACTAGCGGGCGTTCCTACCTACGAGCAGTACTTC.

The table lists this clone with a count of one. The V and J genes are TRBV11-2 and TRBJ2-7; D possibly uses TRBD1 or TRBD2 (5 bases each). CDR1 is SGHAT, CDR2 FQNNGV, per germline. The V end lost 0 bases, the J end lost 6 bases, and 9 bases lay between the germline ends. This CDR3 is 13 amino acids long. The CDR3 spells CASSLEGPVEQYF. CDR3 DNA: TGTGCCAGCAGCTTAGAGGGACCTGTCGAGCAGTACTTC.

V and J are TRBV5-1 and TRBJ2-7, with 7 bases identical to TRBD1. V lost 2 bases and J lost 0; bases outside the gene matches: 5. The CDR3 runs 15 residues. From germline, CDR1 is SGHRS and CDR2 YFSETQ. The DNA of the CDR3 is TGCGCCAGCAGCTTAGGGACAGACGACTCCTACGAGCAGTACGTC. It translates to CASSLGTDDSYEQYV.

The chain recombines TRBV2 with TRBJ2-2; weak D call: TRBD2 (6 bases). This CDR3 contains 14 residues. Trimming removed 4 bases from V and 5 bases from J, with 11 bases in between. The germline V gene has CDR1 SNHLY and CDR2 FYNNEI. This CDR3 is CASSATRLTGELFF. CDR3 sequence (DNA): TGTGCCAGCAGTGCGACTAGACTAACCGGGGAGCTGTTTTTT.

This clone came up once. The rearrangement links TRBV20-1 to TRBJ2-3; D is unclear. CDR1 and CDR2 (germline): DFQATT, SNEGSKA (reference sequence). V lost 5 bases, J lost 1 base, and 4 bases lay in between. This CDR3 is built from 11 residues. The CDR3 loop is CSAVRTDTQYF. CDR3 nucleotides: TGCAGTGCTGTCCGCACAGATACGCAGTATTTT.

The rearrangement links TRBV28 to TRBJ1-5; 7 bases agree with TRBD1. Per germline, CDR1 MDHEN and CDR2 SYDVKM. The CDR3 has 14 residues. V was clipped by 6 bases and J by 6 bases; unmatched bases: 8. The CDR3 bases are TGTGCCAGCAGCCTCACAGGGGCAACTCAGCCCCAGCATTTT. This translates into CASSLTGATQPQHF.

The chain has TRBV27 and TRBJ1-3, with 8 bases aligning to TRBD1. CDR1 is MNHEY, CDR2 SMNVEV, per germline (reference sequence). V was clipped by 6 bases and J by 0 bases; unmatched bases: 13. The CDR3 loop spans 18 amino acids. The CDR3 protein is CASRQTGAVLGSGNTIYF. CDR3 nucleotides: TGTGCCAGCAGACAGACAGGGGCCGTCCTTGGCTCTGGAAACACCATATATTTT.

CDR3 residues: CASSLTIRAFEQYF. In DNA form, the CDR3 reads TGCGCCAGCAGCCTCACTATCCGGGCCTTCGAGCAGTACTTC. The J gene is TRBJ2-7, the V gene TRBV4-1; D gene uncertain. The CDR3 extends over 14 amino acids. The V end lost 4 bases, the J end lost 6 bases, and 16 bases lay between the germline ends. CDR1 and CDR2 from the germline V gene are MGHRA and YSYEKL.

This clone was detected only once. The chain carries TRBV19 and TRBJ1-2, with 7 bases matching TRBD1. There are 13 residues in the CDR3. The germline gives CDR1 LNHDA, CDR2 SQIVND (reference sequence). With V trimmed by 4 bases and J by 6 bases, 5 bases remained unmatched. DNA for the CDR3: TGTGCCAGTAGTAATCAGGGGGTAAATGGCTACACCTTC. Residues: CASSNQGVNGYTF.

V and J are TRBV11-3 and TRBJ1-1; maybe TRBD1 (5 bases). V lost 1 base and J lost 2, with 8 bases in between. Germline V gene data show CDR1 as SGHNT and CDR2 as YENEEA. The CDR3 is made up of 14 amino acids. Written as DNA, the CDR3 is TGTGCCAGCAGCTTAGGGGGGTCAAACACTGAAGCTTTCTTT. Translated, it gives CASSLGGSNTEAFF.

In its sample, this clone was seen a few times. The rearrangement links TRBV19 to TRBJ1-5; 7 bases match TRBD1. The CDR3 is 16 residues long. CDR1 and CDR2 (germline): LNHDA, SQIVND (reference sequence). This CDR3 reads CASKGQPNYSNQPQHF. As DNA, the CDR3 is TGTGCGTCAAAGGGACAGCCGAACTATAGCAATCAGCCCCAGCATTTT.

This clone was seen a single time. The V gene is TRBV5-1, the J gene TRBJ2-1; TRBD2 matches 11 bases. Germline loops: CDR1 SGHRS, CDR2 YFSETQ. The V and J ends lost 5 bases and 4 bases, in that order; junction bases with no gene match: 11. The CDR3 consists of 17 residues. In nucleotides, the CDR3 is TGCGCCAGCAGATTGACTAGCGGGACTTCGGGGTACAATGAGCAGTTCTTC. Its translation: CASRLTSGTSGYNEQFF.

The chain recombines TRBV27 with TRBJ2-5; TRBD1 matches at 7 bases. V shed 6 bases, J shed 5 bases, and the junction held 6 bases outside the gene matches. This CDR3 comprises 13 residues. Germline CDR1 reads MNHEY; CDR2 reads SMNVEV (reference sequence). This chain's CDR3 is CASRVGGSETQYF. The CDR3 DNA follows: TGTGCCAGCAGGGTAGGGGGCAGTGAGACCCAGTACTTC.

The sample holds one count of this clone. The V call is TRBV13, the J call TRBJ2-7; D might be TRBD1 or TRBD2, each matching 5 bases. CDR1 PRHDT and CDR2 FYEKMQ come from the germline V gene (reference sequence). There are 15 residues in the CDR3. The CDR3 is CASSRGPNPRGEQYV. For the CDR3, the DNA is TGCGCCAGCAGCCGGGGACCCAACCCCCGCGGCGAGCAGTACGTC.

The rearrangement joins TRBV21-1 to TRBJ2-7. TRBV21-1 has pseudogene status. The CDR3 length is 14 residues. The CDR3 is CASSPPGPDREQYV. The CDR3, as DNA: TGTGCCAGCAGCCCCCCCGGACCGGATCGCGAGCAGTACGTC.

V and J are TRBV10-3 and TRBJ2-1; 7 bases line up with TRBD2. There are 16 residues in the CDR3. Germline V gives CDR1 ENHRY, CDR2 SYGVKD. Trimming at V came to 2 bases and at J to 5 bases, leaving 9 bases not matched to a gene. CDR3 amino acids: CAISENGLAANNEQFF. Here the CDR3 DNA reads TGTGCCATCAGTGAGAACGGTCTAGCGGCCAACAATGAGCAGTTCTTC.

The rearrangement uses TRBV7-8 and TRBJ1-5; TRBD1 might be the D (6 bases). This CDR3 comprises 17 residues. The germline V gene encodes CDR1 SGHVS and CDR2 FQNEAQ. Deletions cut 5 bases from V and 0 bases from J, with 17 bases between. CDR3 amino acids: CASSALGRQVSNQPQHF. The DNA of the CDR3 is TGTGCCAGCAGCGCCCTTGGGAGACAGGTTAGCAATCAGCCCCAGCATTTT.

The chain's CDR3 is CASSQVSLAASTDTQYF. The CDR3, as DNA: TGCGCCAGCAGCCAAGTGTCACTAGCGGCAAGCACAGATACGCAGTATTTT. The chain combines TRBV4-1 with TRBJ2-3; 8 nucleotides align to TRBD2. Germline CDR1 and CDR2: MGHRA and YSYEKL. CDR3 length: 17 amino acids. The V segment lost 1 base and the J segment 0 bases; nucleotides outside the gene matches: 6.

The rearrangement links TRBV7-2 to TRBJ2-7; a possible D gene is TRBD1 (5 bases). Trimming cost V 1 base and J 6 bases, with 16 bases left between them. CDR1 and CDR2 (germline): SGHTA, FQGNSA. The CDR3 is 15 amino acids. DNA of the CDR3: TGTGCCAGCAGCTTAGATGGTGGGGCCTGGGGCGAGCAGTACTTC. It codes for CASSLDGGAWGEQYF.